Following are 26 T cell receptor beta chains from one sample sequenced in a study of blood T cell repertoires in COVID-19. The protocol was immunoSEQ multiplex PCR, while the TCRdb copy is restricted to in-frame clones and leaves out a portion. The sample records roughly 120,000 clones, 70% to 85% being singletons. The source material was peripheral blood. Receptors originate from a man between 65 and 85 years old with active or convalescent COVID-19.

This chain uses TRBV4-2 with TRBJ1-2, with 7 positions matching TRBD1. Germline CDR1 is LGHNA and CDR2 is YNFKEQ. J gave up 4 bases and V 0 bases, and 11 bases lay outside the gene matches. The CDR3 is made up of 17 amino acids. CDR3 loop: CASSQDSGGTVGYGYTF. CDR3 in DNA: TGTGCCAGCAGCCAAGATAGTGGAGGGACAGTGGGCTATGGCTACACCTTC.

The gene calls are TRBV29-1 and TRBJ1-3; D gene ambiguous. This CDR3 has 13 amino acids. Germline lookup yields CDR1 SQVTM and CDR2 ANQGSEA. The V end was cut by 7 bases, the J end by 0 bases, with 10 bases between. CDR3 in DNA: TGCAGCGCCGCGACTCACTCTGGAAACACCATATATTTT. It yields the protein CSAATHSGNTIYF. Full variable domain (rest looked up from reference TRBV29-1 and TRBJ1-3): SAVISQKPSRDICQRGTSLTIQCQVDSQVTMMFWYRQQPGQSLTLIATANQGSEATYESGFVIDKFPISRPNLTFSTLTVSNMSPEDSSIYLCSAATHSGNTIYFGEGSWLTVV.

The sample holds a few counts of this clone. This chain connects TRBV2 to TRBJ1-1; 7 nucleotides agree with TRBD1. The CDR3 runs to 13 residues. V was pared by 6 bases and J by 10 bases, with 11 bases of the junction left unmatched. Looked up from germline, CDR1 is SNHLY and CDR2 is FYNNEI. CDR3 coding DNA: TGTGCCAGCAGGGCCAGGGACAGTTTCATAGCTTTCTTT. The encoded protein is CASRARDSFIAFF.

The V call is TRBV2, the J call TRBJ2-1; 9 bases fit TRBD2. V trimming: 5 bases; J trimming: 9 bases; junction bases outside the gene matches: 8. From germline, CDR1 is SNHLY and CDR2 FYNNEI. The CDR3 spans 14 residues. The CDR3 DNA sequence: TGTGCCAGCAGTCTACTAGCGGGTCGGGGTGAGCAGTTCTTC. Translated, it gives CASSLLAGRGEQFF.

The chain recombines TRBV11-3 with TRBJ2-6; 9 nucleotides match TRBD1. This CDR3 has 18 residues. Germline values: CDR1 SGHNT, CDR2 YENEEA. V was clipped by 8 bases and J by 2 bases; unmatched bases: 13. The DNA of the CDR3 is TGTGCCAGCGCATCCGGGACAGGGATTTTCACTGGGGCCAACGTCCTGACTTTC. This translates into CASASGTGIFTGANVLTF. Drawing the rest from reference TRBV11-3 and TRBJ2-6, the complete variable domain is EAGVVQSPRYKIIEKKQPVAFWCNPISGHNTLYWYLQNLGQGPELLIRYENEEAVDDSQLPKDRFSAERLKGVDSTLKIQPAELGDSAVYLCASASGTGIFTGANVLTFGAGSRLTVL.

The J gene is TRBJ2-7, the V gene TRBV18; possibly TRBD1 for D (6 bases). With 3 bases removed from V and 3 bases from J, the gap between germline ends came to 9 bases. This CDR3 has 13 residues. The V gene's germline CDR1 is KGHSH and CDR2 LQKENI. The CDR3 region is CASSPGQFYEQYF. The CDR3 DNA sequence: TGTGCCAGCTCACCCGGACAGTTCTACGAGCAGTACTTC.

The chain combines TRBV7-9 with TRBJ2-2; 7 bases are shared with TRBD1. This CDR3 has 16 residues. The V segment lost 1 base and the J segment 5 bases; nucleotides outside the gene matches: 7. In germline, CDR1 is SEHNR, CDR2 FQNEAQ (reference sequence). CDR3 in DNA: TGTGCCAGCAGCTTAGTCTCAAACAGGGGAACCGGGGAGCTGTTTTTT. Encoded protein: CASSLVSNRGTGELFF.

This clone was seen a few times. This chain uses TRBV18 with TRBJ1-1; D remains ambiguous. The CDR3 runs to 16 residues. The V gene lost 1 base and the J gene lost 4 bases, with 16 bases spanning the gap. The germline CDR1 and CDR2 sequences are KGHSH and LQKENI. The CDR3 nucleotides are TGTGCCAGCTCACCACTGGTACGACGCGGAGGCACTGAAGCTTTCTTT. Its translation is CASSPLVRRGGTEAFF.

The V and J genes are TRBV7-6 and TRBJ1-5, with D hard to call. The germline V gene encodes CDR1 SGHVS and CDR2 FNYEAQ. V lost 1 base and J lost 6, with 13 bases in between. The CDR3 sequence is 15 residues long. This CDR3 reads CASSLGRGPGQPQHF. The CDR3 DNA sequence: TGTGCCAGCAGCTTAGGTCGTGGGCCCGGTCAGCCCCAGCATTTT.

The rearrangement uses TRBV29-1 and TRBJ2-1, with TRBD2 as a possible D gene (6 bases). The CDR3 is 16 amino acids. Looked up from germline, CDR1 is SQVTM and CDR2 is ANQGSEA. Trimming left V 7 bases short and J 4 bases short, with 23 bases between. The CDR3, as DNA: TGCAGCGCTCAAACCGCGGGGTTTTATGCTTACAATGAGCAGTTCTTC. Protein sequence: CSAQTAGFYAYNEQFF.

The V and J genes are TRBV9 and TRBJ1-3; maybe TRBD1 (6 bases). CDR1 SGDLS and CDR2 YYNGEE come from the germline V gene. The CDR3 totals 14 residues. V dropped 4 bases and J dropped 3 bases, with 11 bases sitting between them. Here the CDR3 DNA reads TGTGCCAGCAGCCCCAGGGGTTTTGGAAACACCATATATTTT. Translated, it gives CASSPRGFGNTIYF.

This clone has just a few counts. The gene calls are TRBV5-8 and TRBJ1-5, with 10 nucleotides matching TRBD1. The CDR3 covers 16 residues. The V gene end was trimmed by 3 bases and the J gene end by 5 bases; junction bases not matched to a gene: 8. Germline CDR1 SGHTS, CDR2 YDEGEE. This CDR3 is CASSSDRGMADQPQHF. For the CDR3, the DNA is TGTGCCAGCAGCTCGGACAGGGGGATGGCGGATCAGCCCCAGCATTTT.

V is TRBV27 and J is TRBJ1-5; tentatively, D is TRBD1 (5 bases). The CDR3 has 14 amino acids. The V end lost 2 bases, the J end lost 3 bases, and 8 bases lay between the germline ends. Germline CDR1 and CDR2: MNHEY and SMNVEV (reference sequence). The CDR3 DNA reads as TGTGCCAGCAGTTTAGGGGGGAACAATCAGCCCCAGCATTTT. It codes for CASSLGGNNQPQHF.

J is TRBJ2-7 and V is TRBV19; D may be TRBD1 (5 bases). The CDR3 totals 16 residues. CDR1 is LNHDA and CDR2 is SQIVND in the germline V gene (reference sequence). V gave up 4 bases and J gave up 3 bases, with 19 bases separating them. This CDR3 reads CASSTSSRQPIYEQYF. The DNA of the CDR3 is TGTGCCAGTAGTACTTCCTCGAGACAGCCTATCTACGAGCAGTACTTC.

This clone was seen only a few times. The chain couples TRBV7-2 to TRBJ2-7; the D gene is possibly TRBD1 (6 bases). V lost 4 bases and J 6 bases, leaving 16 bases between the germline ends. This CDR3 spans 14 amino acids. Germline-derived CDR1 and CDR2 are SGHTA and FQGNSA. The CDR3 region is CASSSGQFWGEQYF. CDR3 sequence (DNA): TGTGCCAGCAGCTCTGGACAGTTCTGGGGCGAGCAGTACTTC.

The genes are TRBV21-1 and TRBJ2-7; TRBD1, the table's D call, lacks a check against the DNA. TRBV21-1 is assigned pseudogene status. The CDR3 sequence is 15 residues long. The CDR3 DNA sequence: TGTGCCAGCAGCAGCGACAACTTTCCCGCCTACGAGCAGTACTTC. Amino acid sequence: CASSSDNFPAYEQYF.

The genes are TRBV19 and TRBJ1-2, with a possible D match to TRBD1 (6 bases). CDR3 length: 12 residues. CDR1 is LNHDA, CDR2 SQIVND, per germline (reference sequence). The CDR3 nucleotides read TGTGGCGTAGGGACAAACCTGTATGGCTACACCTTC. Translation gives CGVGTNLYGYTF.

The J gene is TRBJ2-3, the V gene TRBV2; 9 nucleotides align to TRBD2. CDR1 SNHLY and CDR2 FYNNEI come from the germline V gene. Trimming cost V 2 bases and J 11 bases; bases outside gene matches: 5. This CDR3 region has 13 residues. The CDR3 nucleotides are TGTGCCAGCAGTGAACCGGGACTAGCAAGGCAGTATTTT. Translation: CASSEPGLARQYF.

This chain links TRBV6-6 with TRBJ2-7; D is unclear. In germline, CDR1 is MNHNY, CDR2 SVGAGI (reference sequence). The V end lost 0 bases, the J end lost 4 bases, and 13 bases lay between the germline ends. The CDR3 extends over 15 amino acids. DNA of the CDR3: TGTGCCAGCAGTTACTCTCGGCAGGTGGGTTACGAGCAGTACTTC. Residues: CASSYSRQVGYEQYF.

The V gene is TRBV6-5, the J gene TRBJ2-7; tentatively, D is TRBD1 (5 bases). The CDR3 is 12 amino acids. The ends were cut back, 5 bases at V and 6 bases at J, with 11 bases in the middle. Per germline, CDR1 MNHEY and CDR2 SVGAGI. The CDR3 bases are TGTGCCAGCAGTCGCGTTAGGGGCGAGCAGTACTTC. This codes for CASSRVRGEQYF.

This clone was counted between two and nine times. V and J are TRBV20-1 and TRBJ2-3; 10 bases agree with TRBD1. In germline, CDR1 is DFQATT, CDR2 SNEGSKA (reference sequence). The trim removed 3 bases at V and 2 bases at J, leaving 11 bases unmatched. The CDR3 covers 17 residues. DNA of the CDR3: TGCAGTGCTAGTTATAAGGACAGGGGGAGCCCCACAGATACGCAGTATTTT. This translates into CSASYKDRGSPTDTQYF.

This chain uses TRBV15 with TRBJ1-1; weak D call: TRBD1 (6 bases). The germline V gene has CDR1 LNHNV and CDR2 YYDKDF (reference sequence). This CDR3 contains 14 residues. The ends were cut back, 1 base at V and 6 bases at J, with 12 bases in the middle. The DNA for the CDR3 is TGTGCCACCAGCAGAGCAGGGGCCGGGGCTGAAGCTTTCTTT. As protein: CATSRAGAGAEAFF. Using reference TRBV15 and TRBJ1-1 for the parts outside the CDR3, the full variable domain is DAMVIQNPRYQVTQFGKPVTLSCSQTLNHNVMYWYQQKSSQAPKLLFHYYDKDFNNEADTPDNFQSRRPNTSFCFLDIRSPGLGDTAMYLCATSRAGAGAEAFFGQGTRLTVV.

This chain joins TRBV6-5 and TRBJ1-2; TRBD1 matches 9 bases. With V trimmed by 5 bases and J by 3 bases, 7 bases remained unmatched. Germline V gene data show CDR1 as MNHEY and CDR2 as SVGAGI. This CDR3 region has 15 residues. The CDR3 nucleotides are TGTGCCAGCAGTCAACTAACAGGGGGCGACTATGGCTACACCTTC. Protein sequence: CASSQLTGGDYGYTF.

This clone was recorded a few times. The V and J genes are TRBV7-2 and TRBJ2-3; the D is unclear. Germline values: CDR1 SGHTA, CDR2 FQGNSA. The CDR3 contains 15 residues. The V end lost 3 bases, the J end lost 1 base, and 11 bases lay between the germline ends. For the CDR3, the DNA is TGTGCCAGCAGCTTGCGTACTTCCGGCACAGATACGCAGTATTTT. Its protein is CASSLRTSGTDTQYF.

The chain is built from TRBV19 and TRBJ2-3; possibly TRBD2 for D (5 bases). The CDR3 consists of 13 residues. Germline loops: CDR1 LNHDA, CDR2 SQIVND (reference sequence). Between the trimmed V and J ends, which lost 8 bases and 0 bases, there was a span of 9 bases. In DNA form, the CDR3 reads TGTGCCAGTGAGGGCAGTAGCACAGATACGCAGTATTTT. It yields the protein CASEGSSTDTQYF.

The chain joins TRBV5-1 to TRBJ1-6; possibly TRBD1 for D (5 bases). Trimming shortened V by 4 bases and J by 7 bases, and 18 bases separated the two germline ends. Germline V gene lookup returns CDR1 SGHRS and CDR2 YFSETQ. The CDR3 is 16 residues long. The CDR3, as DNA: TGCGCCAGCAGCAGTTTCTCGGACACTAAAAATTCACCCCTCCACTTT. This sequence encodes CASSSFSDTKNSPLHF.